These 5 T cell receptor beta chains came from one sample sequenced in a study of human T cells and chemical hapten exposure. Time point defined: patch test 1, 2 weeks after DPC sensitization. Treatment described: therapeutic diphenylcyclopropenone sensitization with weekly scalp DPC. Total RNA extraction was carried out from unfractionated whole blood. Via MiXCR, TCRdb re-called the RACE reads, giving one row per CDR3 protein. The sample lists over 50,000 distinct CDR3 sequences, 11% occurring once. Sequencing used whole blood, obtained in connection with sensitization to the hapten diphenylcyclopropenone (DPC). The receptors come from a woman aged 40 to 49 with alopecia areata. Some clones in this sample may be carry-over from other donors' samples.

At least ten counts were recorded for this clonotype. J is TRBJ2-2 and V is TRBV9; 8 bases are shared with TRBD1. V trimming: 0 bases; J trimming: 3 bases; junction bases outside the gene matches: 4. From germline, CDR1 is SGDLS and CDR2 YYNGEE. The CDR3 consists of 16 residues. The CDR3 here is CASSVAQGADTGELFF. As DNA, the CDR3 is TGTGCCAGCAGCGTAGCTCAGGGGGCGGACACCGGGGAGCTGTTTTTT.

V and J are TRBV29-1 and TRBJ1-5, with D unclear. V lost 5 bases and J 0 bases, leaving 11 bases between the germline ends. The CDR3 spans 14 residues. Germline values: CDR1 SQVTM, CDR2 ANQGSEA. The CDR3 region is CSVSLTDSNQPQHF. The DNA for the CDR3 is TGCAGCGTTTCCTTGACGGATAGCAATCAGCCCCAGCATTTT.

This clonotype was detected ten times or more. The chain joins TRBV6-6 to TRBJ1-2; 7 bases fit TRBD1. This CDR3 region has 17 residues. The junction had 15 bases not matched to a gene; V was cut back by 5 bases and J by 3 bases. Germline loops: CDR1 MNHNY, CDR2 SVGAGI (reference sequence). The CDR3 DNA reads TGTGCCAGCAGTACACCTCCCGGGACAGCGAAGGACTATGGCTACACCTTC. Protein product: CASSTPPGTAKDYGYTF.

The genes are TRBV19 and TRBJ2-6; D not certain. Germline CDR1 and CDR2: LNHDA and SQIVND (reference sequence). Between the trimmed V and J ends, which lost 6 bases and 4 bases, there was a span of 13 bases. The CDR3 has 15 residues. Written as DNA, the CDR3 is TGTGCCAGTAGGGTTTCCAGCTACGGGGCCAACGTCCTGACTTTC. Translation gives CASRVSSYGANVLTF.

This clonotype was counted many times. V is TRBV11-3 and J is TRBJ1-1; D unclear. The ends were cut back, 1 base at V and 3 bases at J, with 6 bases in the middle. CDR1 and CDR2 from the germline V gene are SGHNT and YENEEA. There are 13 residues in the CDR3. The CDR3 loop reads CASSLGWYTEAFF. CDR3 bases: TGTGCCAGCAGCTTAGGCTGGTACACTGAAGCTTTCTTT.